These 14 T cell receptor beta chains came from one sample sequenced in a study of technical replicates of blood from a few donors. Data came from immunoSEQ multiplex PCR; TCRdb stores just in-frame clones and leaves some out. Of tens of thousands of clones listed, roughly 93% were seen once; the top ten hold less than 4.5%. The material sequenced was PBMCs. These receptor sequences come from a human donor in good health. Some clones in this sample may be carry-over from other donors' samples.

The CDR3 sequence is CASSPLTANYGYTF. The DNA for the CDR3 is TGTGCCAGCTCACCCCTGACAGCTAACTATGGCTACACCTTC. V and J are TRBV18 and TRBJ1-2, with D possibly matching TRBD1 (5 bases). CDR3 length: 14 amino acids. Trimming took off 3 bases at V and 0 bases at J, with 8 bases between the two ends. Germline-derived CDR1 and CDR2 are KGHSH and LQKENI.

The CDR3 spells CASSPWQGIF. In DNA, the CDR3 is TGTGCCAGCAGTCCATGGCAGGGGATTTTT. The V and J genes are TRBV21-1 and TRBJ1-6; the listed D gene, TRBD1, was not tested against the DNA. TRBV21-1 is labeled a pseudogene. The CDR3 contains 10 residues.

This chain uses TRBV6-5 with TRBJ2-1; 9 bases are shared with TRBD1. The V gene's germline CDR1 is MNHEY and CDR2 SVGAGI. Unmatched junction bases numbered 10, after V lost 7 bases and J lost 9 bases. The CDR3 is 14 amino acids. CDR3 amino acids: CASTQTGGLGEQFF. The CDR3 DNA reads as TGTGCCAGCACCCAGACAGGGGGTTTGGGTGAGCAGTTCTTC.

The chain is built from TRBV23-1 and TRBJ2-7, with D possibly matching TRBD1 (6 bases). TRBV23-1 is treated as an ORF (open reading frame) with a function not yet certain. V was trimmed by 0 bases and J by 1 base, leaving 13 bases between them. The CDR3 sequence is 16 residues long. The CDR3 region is CASSQSSGQGSYEQYF. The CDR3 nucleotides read TGCGCCAGCAGTCAATCGAGTGGGCAGGGGTCCTACGAGCAGTACTTC.

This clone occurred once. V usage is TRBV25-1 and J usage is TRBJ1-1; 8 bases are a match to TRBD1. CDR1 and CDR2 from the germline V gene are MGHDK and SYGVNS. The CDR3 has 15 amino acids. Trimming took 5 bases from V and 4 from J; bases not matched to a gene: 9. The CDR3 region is CASSKTGVKGTEAFF. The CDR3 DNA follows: TGTGCCAGCAGTAAGACAGGGGTCAAGGGCACTGAAGCTTTCTTT.

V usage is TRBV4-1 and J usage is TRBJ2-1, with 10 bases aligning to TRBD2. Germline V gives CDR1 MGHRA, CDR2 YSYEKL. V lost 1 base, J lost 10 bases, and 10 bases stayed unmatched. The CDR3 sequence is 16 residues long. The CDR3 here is CASSQGDSGRMGEQFF. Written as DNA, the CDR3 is TGCGCCAGCAGCCAAGGAGATAGCGGGAGGATGGGAGAGCAGTTCTTC.

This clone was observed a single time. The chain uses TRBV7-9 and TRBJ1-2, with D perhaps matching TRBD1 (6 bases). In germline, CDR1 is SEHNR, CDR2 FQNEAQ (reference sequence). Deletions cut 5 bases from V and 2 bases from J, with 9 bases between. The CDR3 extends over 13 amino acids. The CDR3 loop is CASSRQENYGYTF. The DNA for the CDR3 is TGTGCCAGCAGCCGACAGGAGAACTATGGCTACACCTTC.

The CDR3 bases are TGCGCCAGCAGCCAATCGACTAGCGGGAGCAGTGAGCAGTTCTTC. This translates into CASSQSTSGSSEQFF. The rearrangement uses TRBV4-1 and TRBJ2-1; 12 nucleotides agree with TRBD2. CDR1 MGHRA and CDR2 YSYEKL come from the germline V gene. Trimming cost V 2 bases and J 9 bases; bases outside gene matches: 5. The CDR3 sequence is 15 residues long.

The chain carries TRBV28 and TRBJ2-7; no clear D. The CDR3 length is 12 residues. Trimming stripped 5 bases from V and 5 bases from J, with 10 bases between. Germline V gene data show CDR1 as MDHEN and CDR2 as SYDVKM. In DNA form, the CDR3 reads TGTGCCAGCAGTCCCACGCGCGACGAGCAGTACTTC. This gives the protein CASSPTRDEQYF.

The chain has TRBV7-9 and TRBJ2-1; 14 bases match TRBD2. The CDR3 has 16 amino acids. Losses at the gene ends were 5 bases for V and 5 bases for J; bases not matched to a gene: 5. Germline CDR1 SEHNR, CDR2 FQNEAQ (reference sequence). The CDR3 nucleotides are TGTGCCAGCAGCCCAAGGACTAGCGGGAGGCACAATGAGCAGTTCTTC. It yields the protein CASSPRTSGRHNEQFF.

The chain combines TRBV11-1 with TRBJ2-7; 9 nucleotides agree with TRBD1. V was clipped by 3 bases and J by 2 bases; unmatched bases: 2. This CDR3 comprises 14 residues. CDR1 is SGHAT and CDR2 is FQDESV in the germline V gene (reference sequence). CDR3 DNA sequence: TGTGCCAGCAGCTTGGACAGGGGAACCTACGAGCAGTACTTC. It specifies CASSLDRGTYEQYF. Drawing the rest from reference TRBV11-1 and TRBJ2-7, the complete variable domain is EAEVAQSPRYKITEKSQAVAFWCDPISGHATLYWYRQILGQGPELLVQFQDESVVDDSQLPKDRFSAERLKGVDSTLKIQPAELGDSAMYLCASSLDRGTYEQYFGPGTRLTVT.

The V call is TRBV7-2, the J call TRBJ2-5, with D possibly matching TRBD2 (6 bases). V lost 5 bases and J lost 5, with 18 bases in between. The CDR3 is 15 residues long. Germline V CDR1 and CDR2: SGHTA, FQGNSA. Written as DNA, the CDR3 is TGTGCCAGCAGCCCGAGGGGTAGCGGTGGGGAGACCCAGTACTTC. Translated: CASSPRGSGGETQYF.

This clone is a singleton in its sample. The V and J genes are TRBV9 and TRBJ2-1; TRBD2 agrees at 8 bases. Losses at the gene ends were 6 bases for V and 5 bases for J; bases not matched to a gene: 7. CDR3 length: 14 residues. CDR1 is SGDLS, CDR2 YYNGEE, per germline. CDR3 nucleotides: TGTGCCAGCACTCCGGGACTAGGGGACAATGAGCAGTTCTTC. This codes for CASTPGLGDNEQFF.

This CDR3 reads CASSLGAGETYEQFF. The CDR3 DNA is TGTGCCAGCAGCTTAGGAGCGGGAGAGACGTATGAGCAGTTCTTC. J is TRBJ2-1 and V is TRBV7-2; TRBD2 matches at 8 bases. Germline V gene lookup returns CDR1 SGHTA and CDR2 FQGNSA. With V trimmed by 1 base and J by 8 bases, 7 bases remained unmatched. The CDR3 is made up of 15 amino acids.